Each of the 27 T cell receptor beta chains below was sequenced from the same sample in a study of cytomegalovirus exposure and HLA in healthy donors. Primers for the PCR totalled 60 Vbeta and 13 Jbeta. Assay used: immunoSEQ multiplex PCR; TCRdb lists only in-frame clones, some missing. The repertoire consists of about 160,000 clones, with less than 90% occurring once and the leading ten covering 1.5% to 2.5%. Material: PBMCs. These receptors were taken from a man aged 18 to 35 in good health and CMV-seronegative.

The CDR3 loop is CASSRTVHSNQPQHF. The CDR3 coding sequence is TGTGCCAGCAGCCGGACAGTACATAGCAATCAGCCCCAGCATTTT. The chain employs TRBV9 and TRBJ1-5, with D perhaps matching TRBD1 (6 bases). V was clipped by 4 bases and J by 0 bases, with 11 bases between them. The CDR3 extends over 15 amino acids. Germline-derived CDR1 and CDR2 are SGDLS and YYNGEE.

This clone has just one count. The V call is TRBV7-9, the J call TRBJ2-3, with TRBD1 as a possible D gene (6 bases). The CDR3 contains 16 residues. Germline V gives CDR1 SEHNR, CDR2 FQNEAQ (reference sequence). Trimming removed 3 bases at V and 6 bases at J, with 19 bases between. CDR3 in DNA: TGTGCCAGCAGCTTCCGCAAAACAGGGCCCTACGATACGCAGTATTTT. This encodes CASSFRKTGPYDTQYF.

This clone has a handful of counts. The CDR3 loop reads CASSLANPDSFLHF. The CDR3 DNA follows: TGCGCCAGCAGCTTGGCCAATCCGGACAGCTTTCTCCACTTT. V gene TRBV5-1 combines with J gene TRBJ1-6; TRBD1 might be the D (6 bases). The CDR3 is 14 amino acids. In germline, CDR1 is SGHRS, CDR2 YFSETQ. V was pared by 0 bases and J by 16 bases, with 17 bases between.

This rearrangement joins TRBV18 to TRBJ1-5; D is ambiguous. The CDR3 loop spans 13 amino acids. Trimming shortened V by 2 bases and J by 5 bases, and 7 bases separated the two germline ends. CDR1 KGHSH and CDR2 LQKENI come from the germline V gene. Here the CDR3 DNA reads TGTGCCAGCTCACCAGGTCAGGATCAGCCCCAGCATTTT. Translation gives CASSPGQDQPQHF.

This chain connects TRBV30 to TRBJ2-3, with 9 bases identical to TRBD2. Germline assignment: CDR1 GTSNPN and CDR2 SVGIG (reference sequence). CDR3 size: 14 residues. V was clipped by 4 bases and J by 6 bases; unmatched bases: 8. In DNA form, the CDR3 reads TGTGCCTGGACTACGACTAGCGGCCGGGATACGCAGTATTTT. This encodes CAWTTTSGRDTQYF.

CDR3 DNA: TGTGCCAGTAGTACCGGACTAGAGGCCTACGAGCAGTACTTC. This gives the protein CASSTGLEAYEQYF. This chain joins TRBV19 and TRBJ2-7; 7 bases align to TRBD2. Losses at the gene ends were 4 bases for V and 2 bases for J; bases not matched to a gene: 5. This CDR3 is built from 14 residues. The germline CDR1 and CDR2 sequences are LNHDA and SQIVND (reference sequence).

As DNA, the CDR3 is TGTGCCAGCAGTTTATCGGACACGGGTAATTCACCCCTCCACTTT. This sequence encodes CASSLSDTGNSPLHF. The chain couples TRBV27 to TRBJ1-6; tentatively, D is TRBD1 (5 bases). Germline assignment: CDR1 MNHEY and CDR2 SMNVEV (reference sequence). The CDR3 runs to 15 residues. Trimming removed 0 bases at V and 6 bases at J, with 9 bases between.

The chain carries TRBV28 and TRBJ2-7, with D perhaps matching TRBD2 (6 bases). Trimming cost V 6 bases and J 2 bases, with 17 bases left between them. The CDR3 has 15 amino acids. In germline, CDR1 is MDHEN, CDR2 SYDVKM. The CDR3 reads CASRENRGGPYEQYF. DNA for the CDR3: TGTGCCAGCAGGGAGAACCGGGGAGGTCCCTACGAGCAGTACTTC.

The chain combines TRBV6-5 with TRBJ1-4, with 7 bases matching TRBD1. With 6 bases clipped from V and 7 bases from J, the junction kept 8 bases outside the gene matches. Germline CDR1 reads MNHEY; CDR2 reads SVGAGI. The CDR3 length is 14 residues. In nucleotides, the CDR3 is TGTGCCAGCAGACCGACAGGGAGAAGTGAAAAACTGTTTTTT. It is translated as CASRPTGRSEKLFF.

The V call is TRBV4-1, the J call TRBJ2-7; D unresolved. Germline CDR1 and CDR2: MGHRA and YSYEKL. The CDR3 is 16 amino acids. V was pared by 4 bases and J by 7 bases, with 23 bases between. CDR3 protein: CASSLLPDTPGREQYF. Here the CDR3 DNA reads TGCGCCAGCAGCCTCCTGCCCGACACGCCCGGCAGGGAGCAGTACTTC.

This chain connects TRBV21-1 to TRBJ2-1; TRBD1, as called in the table, went unchecked against the DNA. TRBV21-1 is shown as a pseudogene. The CDR3 runs to 19 residues. CDR3 DNA sequence: TGTGCCAGCAGCAATCTGGGACAGGGGCCTGTTCGGACCTACAATGAGCAGTTCTTC. Its translation: CASSNLGQGPVRTYNEQFF.

The chain has TRBV27 and TRBJ1-1, with TRBD1 as a possible D gene (6 bases). Trimming pared 6 bases from V and 4 bases from J, leaving 12 bases between. Looked up from germline, CDR1 is MNHEY and CDR2 is SMNVEV (reference sequence). This CDR3 is 13 amino acids long. This CDR3 is CASSRRGGTEAFF. The CDR3 DNA follows: TGTGCCAGCAGCCGAAGAGGGGGCACTGAAGCTTTCTTT.

This clone was detected only a few times. The chain carries TRBV28 and TRBJ2-7; D is undetermined. The germline V and J ends were trimmed by 4 bases and 1 base, with 11 bases remaining between them. The CDR3 runs to 14 residues. From germline, CDR1 is MDHEN and CDR2 SYDVKM. CDR3 DNA sequence: TGTGCCAGCAGTTCCCCGGGTCGTTCCTACGAGCAGTACTTC. Translating it yields CASSSPGRSYEQYF.

This clone came up once. The chain links TRBV5-8 to TRBJ2-2; D is uncertain. V was trimmed by 4 bases and J by 7 bases, leaving 17 bases between them. The CDR3 has 15 residues. Germline V lookup: CDR1 SGHTS, CDR2 YDEGEE. This CDR3 reads CASSPLVERVGELFF. CDR3 nucleotides: TGTGCCAGCAGCCCGCTTGTGGAGCGTGTCGGGGAGCTGTTTTTT.

The rearrangement links TRBV11-2 to TRBJ1-6, with 11 positions matching TRBD1. Trimming cost V 6 bases and J 10 bases; bases outside gene matches: 11. The length of the CDR3 is 16 residues. The V gene's germline CDR1 is SGHAT and CDR2 FQNNGV. The CDR3 region has the DNA TGTGCCAGCAGACGCCCGGGACAGGGGGTTTCCTCACCCCTCCACTTT. It yields the protein CASRRPGQGVSSPLHF.

The CDR3 is CASRAGGADEQYF. The CDR3 region has the DNA TGTGCCAGCAGGGCAGGGGGCGCCGACGAGCAGTACTTC. The chain links TRBV27 to TRBJ2-7, with 8 bases matching TRBD1. V was clipped by 6 bases and J by 5 bases; unmatched bases: 6. Germline-derived CDR1 and CDR2 are MNHEY and SMNVEV (reference sequence). The CDR3 covers 13 residues.

The CDR3 here is CASSPPGPGELFF. The CDR3 DNA sequence: TGTGCCAGCTCACCACCGGGGCCCGGGGAGCTGTTTTTT. The chain joins TRBV18 to TRBJ2-2; weak D call: TRBD1 (5 bases). This CDR3 spans 13 amino acids. The germline V and J ends were trimmed by 0 bases and 6 bases, with 5 bases remaining between them. CDR1 is KGHSH, CDR2 LQKENI, per germline.

The rearrangement links TRBV2 to TRBJ2-1, with D possibly being TRBD1 (5 bases). The CDR3 has 10 residues. Trimming cost V 8 bases and J 8 bases, with 7 bases left between them. Germline CDR1 and CDR2: SNHLY and FYNNEI. CDR3 loop: CASDRYEQFF. The CDR3 DNA reads TGTGCCAGCGACAGATATGAGCAGTTCTTC.

This sequence joins TRBV9 and TRBJ1-1; perhaps TRBD1 as D (6 bases). Trimming pared 0 bases from V and 5 bases from J, leaving 11 bases between. The CDR3 length is 14 residues. Germline V gene lookup returns CDR1 SGDLS and CDR2 YYNGEE. Here the CDR3 reads CASSVGRGDTEAFF. The CDR3, as DNA: TGTGCCAGCAGCGTAGGCAGGGGAGATACTGAAGCTTTCTTT.

A single count supports this clone. The chain links TRBV7-2 to TRBJ2-7; a possible D gene is TRBD1 (5 bases). CDR3 length: 17 residues. V was clipped by 5 bases and J by 2 bases, with 22 bases between them. Germline CDR1 SGHTA, CDR2 FQGNSA. The CDR3 sequence is CASSPVPQGMITYEQYF. The CDR3 DNA sequence: TGTGCCAGCAGCCCCGTACCCCAGGGCATGATAACCTACGAGCAGTACTTC.

CDR3 loop: CASSIPRDTQYF. The CDR3 DNA reads as TGCGCCAGCAGCATTCCGAGGGATACGCAGTATTTT. This sequence joins TRBV5-1 and TRBJ2-3; D not certain. CDR1 and CDR2 (germline): SGHRS, YFSETQ. This CDR3 is built from 12 residues. Trimming shortened V by 4 bases and J by 6 bases, and 9 bases separated the two germline ends.

The gene calls are TRBV6-1 and TRBJ2-1; D might be TRBD1 (8 bases). This CDR3 comprises 13 residues. Germline V gene lookup returns CDR1 MNHNS and CDR2 SASEGT. V shed 10 bases and J shed 4 bases, with 14 bases lying between them. In nucleotides, the CDR3 is TGTGCCACAACAGGGGGGGGGTACAATGAGCAGTTCTTC. Amino acid sequence: CATTGGGYNEQFF.

The rearrangement uses TRBV30 and TRBJ2-7; TRBD1 is a possible D gene (5 bases). Germline CDR1 is GTSNPN and CDR2 is SVGIG (reference sequence). The CDR3 has 15 residues. V lost 3 bases to trimming and J lost 4 bases, with 19 bases between them. The CDR3 spells CAWRHDRTFGYEQYF. The DNA of the CDR3 is TGTGCCTGGAGGCATGATAGGACATTCGGATACGAGCAGTACTTC.

The V call is TRBV4-3, the J call TRBJ1-4; D is unresolved. This CDR3 spans 17 amino acids. V was pared by 0 bases and J by 0 bases, with 11 bases between. CDR1 and CDR2 from the germline V gene are LGHNA and YSLEER. CDR3 in DNA: TGCGCCAGCAGCCAAGATATGGGAGGAACAACTAATGAAAAACTGTTTTTT. It specifies CASSQDMGGTTNEKLFF.

The gene calls are TRBV7-2 and TRBJ2-1, with 7 bases that match TRBD2. With 6 bases clipped from V and 6 bases from J, the junction kept 8 bases outside the gene matches. Germline V gives CDR1 SGHTA, CDR2 FQGNSA. This CDR3 is 14 amino acids long. The CDR3 loop is CASSLPAGVNEQFF. CDR3 nucleotides: TGTGCCAGCAGTCTCCCCGCGGGGGTCAATGAGCAGTTCTTC.

V usage is TRBV7-7 and J usage is TRBJ2-7; D unclear. Trimming shortened V by 1 base and J by 2 bases, and 12 bases separated the two germline ends. There are 15 residues in the CDR3. Germline-derived CDR1 and CDR2 are SSHAT and FNYEAQ (reference sequence). The CDR3 protein is CASSLGPVGAYEQYF. CDR3 coding DNA: TGTGCCAGCAGCTTAGGCCCTGTAGGAGCCTACGAGCAGTACTTC.

The chain is built from TRBV9 and TRBJ2-3; D not certain. V lost 3 bases, J lost 0 bases, and 14 bases lay in between. This CDR3 spans 16 amino acids. The germline V gene has CDR1 SGDLS and CDR2 YYNGEE. CDR3 bases: TGTGCCAGCAGCGCCTTGAATCTCCGGAGCACAGATACGCAGTATTTT. Residues: CASSALNLRSTDTQYF.